This T cell receptor beta chain appears in the sequencing data of a study of identifying expanded T cells in peripheral blood. Study-wide results and caveats: Approximately 1.2 clones differed between technical replicates, versus roughly 17 and 20 over time. Across healthy donors, higher total template counts meant significantly greater roughly two-week count variance.

The CDR3 totals 13 residues. V lost 5 bases to trimming and J lost 1 base, with 10 bases between them. The germline CDR1 and CDR2 sequences are SGHNT and YYREEE (reference sequence). Some clones are missing from TCRdb's copy, which holds only in-frame ones; the method was immunoSEQ multiplex PCR. The sample has around 47,000 clones; about 80% are singletons. About this clone: Its antigen is not known.

Collection occurred without any documented infections or immune events in donors. The J gene is TRBJ2-7, the V gene TRBV5-4; tentatively, D is TRBD2 (5 bases). The TCR comes from a person between 18 and 75 years old in good health. The sequenced material came from blood. The CDR3 bases are TGTGCCAGCAGAGATAGCGCTTCCTACGAGCAGTACTTC. As protein: CASRDSASYEQYF.